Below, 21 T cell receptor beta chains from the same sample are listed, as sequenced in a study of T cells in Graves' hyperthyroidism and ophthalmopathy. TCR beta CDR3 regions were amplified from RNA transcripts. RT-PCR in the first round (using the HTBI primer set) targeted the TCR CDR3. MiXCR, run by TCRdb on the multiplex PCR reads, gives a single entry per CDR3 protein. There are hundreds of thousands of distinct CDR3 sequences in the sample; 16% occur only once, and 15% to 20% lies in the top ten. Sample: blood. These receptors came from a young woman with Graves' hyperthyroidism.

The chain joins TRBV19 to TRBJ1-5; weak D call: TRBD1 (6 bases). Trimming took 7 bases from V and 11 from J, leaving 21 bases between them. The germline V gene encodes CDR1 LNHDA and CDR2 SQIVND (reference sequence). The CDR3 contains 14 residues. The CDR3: CASTSQGWAGAQHF. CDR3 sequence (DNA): TGTGCCAGTACCTCACAGGGATGGGCGGGAGCCCAGCATTTT.

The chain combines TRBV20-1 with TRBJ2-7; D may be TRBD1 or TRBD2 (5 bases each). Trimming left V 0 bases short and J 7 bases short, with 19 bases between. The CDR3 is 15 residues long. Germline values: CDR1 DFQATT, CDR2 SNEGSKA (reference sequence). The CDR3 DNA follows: TGCAGTGCTAGAGATGGCGCAGGACTCTGGGGGGAGCAGTACTTC. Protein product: CSARDGAGLWGEQYF.

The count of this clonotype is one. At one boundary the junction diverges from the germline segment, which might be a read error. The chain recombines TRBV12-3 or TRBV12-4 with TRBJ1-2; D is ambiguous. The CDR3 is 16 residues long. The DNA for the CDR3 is TGTGCCAGCAGTCACTTCACACCGGGAGCCCCCCTTGACCCACCCTTC. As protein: CASSHFTPGAPLDPPF.

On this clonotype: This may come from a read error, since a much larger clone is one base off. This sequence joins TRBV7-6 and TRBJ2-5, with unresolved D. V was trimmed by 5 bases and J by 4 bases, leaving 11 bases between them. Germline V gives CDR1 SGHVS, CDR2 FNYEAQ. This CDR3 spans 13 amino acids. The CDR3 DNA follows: TGTGCCAGCAGCAAAGCTAGTCGAGAGACCCAGTACTTC. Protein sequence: CASSKASRETQYF.

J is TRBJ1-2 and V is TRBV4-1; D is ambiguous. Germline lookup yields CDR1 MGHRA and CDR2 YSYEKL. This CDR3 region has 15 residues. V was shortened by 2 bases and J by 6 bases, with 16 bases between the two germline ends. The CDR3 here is CASSQPERRVDGYTF. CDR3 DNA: TGCGCCAGCAGCCAACCAGAAAGGCGGGTTGATGGCTACACCTTC.

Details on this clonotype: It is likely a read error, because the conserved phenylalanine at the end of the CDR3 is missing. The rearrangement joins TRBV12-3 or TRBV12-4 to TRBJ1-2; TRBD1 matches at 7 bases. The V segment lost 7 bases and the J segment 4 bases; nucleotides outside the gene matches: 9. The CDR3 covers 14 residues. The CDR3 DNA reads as TGTGCCAGCACACCGCAGGGGGTGGCCTATGGCTACACCCTC. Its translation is CASTPQGVAYGYTL.

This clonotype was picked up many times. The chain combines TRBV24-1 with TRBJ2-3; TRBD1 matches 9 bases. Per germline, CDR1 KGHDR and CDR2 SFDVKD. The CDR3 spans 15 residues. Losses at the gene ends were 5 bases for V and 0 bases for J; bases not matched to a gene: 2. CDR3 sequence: CATSAGTGSTDTQYF. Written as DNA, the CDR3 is TGTGCCACCAGTGCCGGGACAGGGAGCACAGATACGCAGTATTTT.

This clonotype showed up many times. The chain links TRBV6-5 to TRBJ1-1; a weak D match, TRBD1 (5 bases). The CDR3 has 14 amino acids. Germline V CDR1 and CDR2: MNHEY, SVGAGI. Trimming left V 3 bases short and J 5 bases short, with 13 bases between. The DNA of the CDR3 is TGTGCCAGCAGTTATGAGGGGCGACGGACTGAAGCTTTCTTT. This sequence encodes CASSYEGRRTEAFF.

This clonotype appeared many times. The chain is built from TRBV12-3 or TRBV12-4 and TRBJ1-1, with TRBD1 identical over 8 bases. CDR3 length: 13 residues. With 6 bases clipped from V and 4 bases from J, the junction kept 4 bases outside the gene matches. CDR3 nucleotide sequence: TGTGCCAGCAGGCGACAGGGGTCCACTGAAGCTTTCTTT. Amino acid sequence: CASRRQGSTEAFF.

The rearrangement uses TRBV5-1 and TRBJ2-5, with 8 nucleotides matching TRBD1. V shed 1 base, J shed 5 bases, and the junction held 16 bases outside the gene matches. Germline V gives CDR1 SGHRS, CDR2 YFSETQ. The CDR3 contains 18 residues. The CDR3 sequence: CASSLSAGGNLLGETQYF. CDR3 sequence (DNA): TGCGCCAGCAGCTTGTCTGCAGGGGGCAATTTACTGGGGGAGACCCAGTACTTC.

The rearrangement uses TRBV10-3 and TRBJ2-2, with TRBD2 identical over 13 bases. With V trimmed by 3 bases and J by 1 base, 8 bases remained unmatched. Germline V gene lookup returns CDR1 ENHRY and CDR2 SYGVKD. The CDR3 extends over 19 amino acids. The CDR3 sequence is CAISDPRTSGGKNTGELFF. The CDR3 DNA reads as TGTGCCATCAGTGACCCCCGGACTAGCGGGGGAAAGAACACCGGGGAGCTGTTTTTT.

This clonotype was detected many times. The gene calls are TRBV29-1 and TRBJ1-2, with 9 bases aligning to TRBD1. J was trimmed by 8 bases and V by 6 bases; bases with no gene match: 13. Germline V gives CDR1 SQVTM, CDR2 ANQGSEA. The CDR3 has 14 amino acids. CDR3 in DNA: TGCAGCGTATCCACCGGGACAGGGCCGGGGGGCTACACCTTC. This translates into CSVSTGTGPGGYTF.

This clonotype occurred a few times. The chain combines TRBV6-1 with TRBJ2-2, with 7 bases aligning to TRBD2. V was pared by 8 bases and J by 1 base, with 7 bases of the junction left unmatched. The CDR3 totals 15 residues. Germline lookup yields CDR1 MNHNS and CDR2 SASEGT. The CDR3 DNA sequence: TGTGCCAGCCCAACCGGGGGGAAGAACACCGGGGAGCTGTTTTTT. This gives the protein CASPTGGKNTGELFF.

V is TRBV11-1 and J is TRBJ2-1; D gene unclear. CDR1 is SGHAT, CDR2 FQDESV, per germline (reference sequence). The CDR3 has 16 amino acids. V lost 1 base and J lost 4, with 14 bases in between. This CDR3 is CASSLVGRRIYNEQFF. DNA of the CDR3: TGTGCCAGCAGCTTAGTAGGACGCAGGATTTACAATGAGCAGTTCTTC. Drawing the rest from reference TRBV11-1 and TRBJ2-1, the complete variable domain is EAEVAQSPRYKITEKSQAVAFWCDPISGHATLYWYRQILGQGPELLVQFQDESVVDDSQLPKDRFSAERLKGVDSTLKIQPAELGDSAMYLCASSLVGRRIYNEQFFGPGTRLTVL.

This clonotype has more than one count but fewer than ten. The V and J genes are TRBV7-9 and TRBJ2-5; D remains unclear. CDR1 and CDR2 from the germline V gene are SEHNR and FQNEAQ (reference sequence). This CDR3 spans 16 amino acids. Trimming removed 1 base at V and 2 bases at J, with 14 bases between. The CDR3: CASSLGSLGPQETQYF. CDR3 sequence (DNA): TGTGCCAGCAGCTTAGGGTCGCTAGGCCCTCAAGAGACCCAGTACTTC.

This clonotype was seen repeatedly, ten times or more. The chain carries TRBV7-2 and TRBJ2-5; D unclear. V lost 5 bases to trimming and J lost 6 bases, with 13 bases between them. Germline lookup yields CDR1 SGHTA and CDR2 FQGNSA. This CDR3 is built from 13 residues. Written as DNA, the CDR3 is TGTGCCAGCAGCGCCTCACCTGTCCAGACCCAGTACTTC. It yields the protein CASSASPVQTQYF.

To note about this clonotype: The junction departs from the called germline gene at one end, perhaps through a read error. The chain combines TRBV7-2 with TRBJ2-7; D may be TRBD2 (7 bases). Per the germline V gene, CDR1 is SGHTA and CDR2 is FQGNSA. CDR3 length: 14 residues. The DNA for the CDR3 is TGTGCCTGCAGAGGGGGGGATAATCCCTACGAGCAGTACTTC. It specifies CACRGGDNPYEQYF.

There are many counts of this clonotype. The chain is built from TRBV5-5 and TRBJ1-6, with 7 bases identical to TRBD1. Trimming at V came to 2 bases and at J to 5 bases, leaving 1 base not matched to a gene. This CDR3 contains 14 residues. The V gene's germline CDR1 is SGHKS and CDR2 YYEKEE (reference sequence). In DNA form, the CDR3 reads TGTGCCAGCAGCTTAGGGGGCAATAATTCACCCCTCCACTTT. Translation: CASSLGGNNSPLHF.

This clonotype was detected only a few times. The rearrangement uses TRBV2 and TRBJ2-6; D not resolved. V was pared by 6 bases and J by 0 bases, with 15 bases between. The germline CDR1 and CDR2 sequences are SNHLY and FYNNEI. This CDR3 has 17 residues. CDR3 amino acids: CASSETDGYSGANVLTF. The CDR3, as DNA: TGTGCCAGCAGCGAAACGGACGGGTACTCTGGGGCCAACGTCCTGACTTTC.

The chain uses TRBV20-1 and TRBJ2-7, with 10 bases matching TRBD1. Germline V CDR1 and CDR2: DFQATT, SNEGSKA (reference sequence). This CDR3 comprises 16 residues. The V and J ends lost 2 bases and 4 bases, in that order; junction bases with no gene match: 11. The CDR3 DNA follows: TGCAGTGCTAGACGGACAGGGGGACGGCGCGAATACGAGCAGTACTTC. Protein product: CSARRTGGRREYEQYF.

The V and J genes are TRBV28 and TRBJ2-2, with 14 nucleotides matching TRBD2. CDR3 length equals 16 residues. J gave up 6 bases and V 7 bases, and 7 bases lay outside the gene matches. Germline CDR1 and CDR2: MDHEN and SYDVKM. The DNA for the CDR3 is TGTGCCAGCACTGGACTAGCGGGAGGAGTGGCCGGGGAGCTGTTTTTT. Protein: CASTGLAGGVAGELFF.